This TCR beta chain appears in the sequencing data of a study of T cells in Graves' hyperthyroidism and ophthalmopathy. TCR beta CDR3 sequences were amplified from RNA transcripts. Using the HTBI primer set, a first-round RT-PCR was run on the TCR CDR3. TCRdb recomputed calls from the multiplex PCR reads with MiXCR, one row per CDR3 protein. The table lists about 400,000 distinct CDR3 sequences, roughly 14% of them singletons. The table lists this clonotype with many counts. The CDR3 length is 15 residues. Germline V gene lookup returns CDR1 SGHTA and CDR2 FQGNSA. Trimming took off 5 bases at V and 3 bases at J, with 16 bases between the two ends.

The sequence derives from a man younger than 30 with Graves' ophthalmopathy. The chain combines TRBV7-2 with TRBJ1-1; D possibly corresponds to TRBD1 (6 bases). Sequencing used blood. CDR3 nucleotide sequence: TGTGCCAGCAGCCCCACAGGGACGTTGGACACTGAAGCTTTCTTT. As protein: CASSPTGTLDTEAFF.